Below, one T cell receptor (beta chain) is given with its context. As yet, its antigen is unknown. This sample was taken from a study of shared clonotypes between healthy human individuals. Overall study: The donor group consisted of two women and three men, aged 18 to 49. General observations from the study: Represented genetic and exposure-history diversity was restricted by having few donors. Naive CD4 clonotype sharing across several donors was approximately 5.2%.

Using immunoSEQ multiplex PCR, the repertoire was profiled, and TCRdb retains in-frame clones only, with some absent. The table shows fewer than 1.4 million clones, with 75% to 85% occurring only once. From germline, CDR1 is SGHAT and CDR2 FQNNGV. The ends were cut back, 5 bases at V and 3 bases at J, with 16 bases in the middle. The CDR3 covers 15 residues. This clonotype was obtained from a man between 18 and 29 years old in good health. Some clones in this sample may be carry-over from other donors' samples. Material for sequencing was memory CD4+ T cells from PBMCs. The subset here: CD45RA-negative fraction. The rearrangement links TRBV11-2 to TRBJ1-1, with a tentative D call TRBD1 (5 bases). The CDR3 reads CASSHLTGAHTEAFF. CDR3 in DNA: TGTGCCAGCAGCCACCTAACCGGGGCGCACACTGAAGCTTTCTTT.